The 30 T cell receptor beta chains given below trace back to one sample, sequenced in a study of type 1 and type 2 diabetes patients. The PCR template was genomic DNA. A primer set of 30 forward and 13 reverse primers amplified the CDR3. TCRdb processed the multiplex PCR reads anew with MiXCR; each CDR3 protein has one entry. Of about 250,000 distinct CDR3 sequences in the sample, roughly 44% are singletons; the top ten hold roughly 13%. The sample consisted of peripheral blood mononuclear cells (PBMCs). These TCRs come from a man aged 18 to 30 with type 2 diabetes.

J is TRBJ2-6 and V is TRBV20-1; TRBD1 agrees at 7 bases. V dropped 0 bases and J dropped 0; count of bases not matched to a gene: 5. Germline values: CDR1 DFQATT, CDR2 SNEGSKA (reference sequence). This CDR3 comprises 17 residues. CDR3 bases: TGCAGTGCTAGAGAAGGGGCAGGGGGCTCTGGGGCCAACGTCCTGACTTTC. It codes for CSAREGAGGSGANVLTF.

The CDR3 sequence is CASSFYLNTEAFF. The CDR3 DNA is TGTGCCAGCAGTTTCTACCTCAACACTGAAGCTTTCTTT. The rearrangement links TRBV12-3 or TRBV12-4 to TRBJ1-1; no firm D call. Trimming took off 3 bases at V and 2 bases at J, with 7 bases between the two ends. CDR3 length: 13 residues.

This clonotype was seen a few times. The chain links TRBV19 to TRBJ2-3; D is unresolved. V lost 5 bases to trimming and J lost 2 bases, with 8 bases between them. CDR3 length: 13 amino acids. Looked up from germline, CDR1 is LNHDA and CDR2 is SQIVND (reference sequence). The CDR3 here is CASSSLYTDTQYF. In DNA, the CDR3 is TGTGCCAGTAGTTCTCTATACACAGATACGCAGTATTTT.

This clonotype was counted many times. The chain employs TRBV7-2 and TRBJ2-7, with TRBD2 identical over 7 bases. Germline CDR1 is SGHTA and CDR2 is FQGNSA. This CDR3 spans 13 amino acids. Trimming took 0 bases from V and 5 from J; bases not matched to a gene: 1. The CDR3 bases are TGTGCCAGCAGCTTAGCTCGGGGGGACGAGCAGTACTTC. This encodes CASSLARGDEQYF. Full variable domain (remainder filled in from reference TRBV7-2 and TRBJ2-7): GAGVSQSPSNKVTEKGKDVELRCDPISGHTALYWYRQSLGQGLEFLIYFQGNSAPDKSGLPSDRFSAERTGGSVSTLTIQRTQQEDSAVYLCASSLARGDEQYFGPGTRLTVT.

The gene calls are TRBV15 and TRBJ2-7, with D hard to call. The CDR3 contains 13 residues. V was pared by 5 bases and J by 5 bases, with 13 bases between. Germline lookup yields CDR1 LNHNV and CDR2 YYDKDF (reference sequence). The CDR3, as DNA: TGTGCCACCAGCCTTCAAAGGTTTGACGAGCAGTACTTC. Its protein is CATSLQRFDEQYF.

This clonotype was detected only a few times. The CDR3: CSALVPKAFF. CDR3 DNA: TGCAGTGCTCTGGTTCCAAAGGCTTTCTTT. The J gene is TRBJ1-1, the V gene TRBV20-1; D gene unclear. The germline gives CDR1 DFQATT, CDR2 SNEGSKA (reference sequence). The CDR3 is made up of 10 amino acids. V was shortened by 5 bases and J by 11 bases, with 12 bases between the two germline ends.

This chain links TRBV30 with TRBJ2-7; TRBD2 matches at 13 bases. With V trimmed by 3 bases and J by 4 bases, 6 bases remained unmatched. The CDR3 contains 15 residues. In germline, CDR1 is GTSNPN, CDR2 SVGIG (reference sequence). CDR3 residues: CAWSRTSGSGYEQYF. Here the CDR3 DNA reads TGTGCCTGGAGCAGGACTAGCGGGAGTGGGTACGAGCAGTACTTC.

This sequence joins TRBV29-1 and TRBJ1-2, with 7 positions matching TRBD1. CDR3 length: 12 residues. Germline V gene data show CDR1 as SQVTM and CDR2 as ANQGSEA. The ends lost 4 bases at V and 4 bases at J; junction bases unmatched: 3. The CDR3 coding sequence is TGCAGCGTTGTGGGACAGCTCTATGGCTACACCTTC. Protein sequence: CSVVGQLYGYTF.

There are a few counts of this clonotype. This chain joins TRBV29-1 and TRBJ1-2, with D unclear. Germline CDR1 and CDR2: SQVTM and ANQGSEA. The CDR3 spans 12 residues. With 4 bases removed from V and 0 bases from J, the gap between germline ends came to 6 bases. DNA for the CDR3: TGCAGCGTTGGAGGGACTAACTATGGCTACACCTTC. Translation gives CSVGGTNYGYTF.

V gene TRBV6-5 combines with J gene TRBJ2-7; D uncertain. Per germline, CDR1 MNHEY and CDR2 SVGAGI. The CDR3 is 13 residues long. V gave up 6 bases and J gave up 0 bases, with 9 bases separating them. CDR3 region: CASRGGSSYEQYF. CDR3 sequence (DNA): TGTGCCAGCAGAGGCGGCAGCTCCTACGAGCAGTACTTC.

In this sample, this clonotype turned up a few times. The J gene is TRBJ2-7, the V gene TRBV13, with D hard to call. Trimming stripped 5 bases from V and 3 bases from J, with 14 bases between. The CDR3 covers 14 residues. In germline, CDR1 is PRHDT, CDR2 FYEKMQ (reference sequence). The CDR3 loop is CASSVAPDNYEQYF. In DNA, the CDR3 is TGTGCCAGCAGCGTAGCTCCAGATAACTACGAGCAGTACTTC.

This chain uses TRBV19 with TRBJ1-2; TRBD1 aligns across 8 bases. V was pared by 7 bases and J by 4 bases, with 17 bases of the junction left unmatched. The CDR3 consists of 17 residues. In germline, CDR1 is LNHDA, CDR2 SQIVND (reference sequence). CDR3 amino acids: CASTQSPTGALFYGYTF. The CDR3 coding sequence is TGTGCCAGTACCCAATCCCCGACAGGGGCCCTCTTCTATGGCTACACCTTC.

The CDR3 loop is CAWSVGHLYSNQPQHF. In DNA, the CDR3 is TGTGCCTGGAGTGTAGGACACCTCTATAGCAATCAGCCCCAGCATTTT. V and J are TRBV30 and TRBJ1-5, with D perhaps TRBD1 (5 bases). Germline V gene data show CDR1 as GTSNPN and CDR2 as SVGIG (reference sequence). This CDR3 contains 16 residues. V was trimmed by 0 bases and J by 0 bases, leaving 12 bases between them.

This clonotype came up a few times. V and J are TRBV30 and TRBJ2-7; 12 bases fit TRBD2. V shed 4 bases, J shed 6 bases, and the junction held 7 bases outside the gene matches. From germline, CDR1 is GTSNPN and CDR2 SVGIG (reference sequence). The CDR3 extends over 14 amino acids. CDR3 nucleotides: TGTGCCTGGACAAGACTAGCGGGAGCCCGCGAGCAGTACTTC. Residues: CAWTRLAGAREQYF.

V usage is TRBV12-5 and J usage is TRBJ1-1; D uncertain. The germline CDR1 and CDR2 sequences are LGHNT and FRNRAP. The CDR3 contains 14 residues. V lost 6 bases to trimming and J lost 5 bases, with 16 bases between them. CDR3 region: CASGPGPGRTEAFF. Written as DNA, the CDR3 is TGTGCTAGTGGCCCAGGACCCGGCAGGACTGAAGCTTTCTTT.

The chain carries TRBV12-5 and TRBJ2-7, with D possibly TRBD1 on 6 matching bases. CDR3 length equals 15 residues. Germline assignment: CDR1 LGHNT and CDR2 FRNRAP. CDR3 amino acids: CASRRAGAHAYEQYF. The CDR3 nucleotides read TGTGCCAGCAGGCGGGCAGGGGCGCATGCCTACGAGCAGTACTTC.

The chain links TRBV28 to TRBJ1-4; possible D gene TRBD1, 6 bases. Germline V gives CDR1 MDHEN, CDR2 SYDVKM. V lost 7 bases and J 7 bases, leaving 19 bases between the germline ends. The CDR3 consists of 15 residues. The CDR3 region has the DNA TGTGCCAGCACCTCAGGAGATAGGGGGATTGAAAAACTGTTTTTT. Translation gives CASTSGDRGIEKLFF.

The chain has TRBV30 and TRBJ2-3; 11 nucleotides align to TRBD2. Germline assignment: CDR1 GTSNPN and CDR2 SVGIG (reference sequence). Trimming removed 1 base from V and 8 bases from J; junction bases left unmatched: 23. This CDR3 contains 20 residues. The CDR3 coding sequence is TGTGCCTGGAGTGCCTATCAAATGACTAGCGGGACCATATCTGAGGGTACGCAGTATTTT. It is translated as CAWSAYQMTSGTISEGTQYF.

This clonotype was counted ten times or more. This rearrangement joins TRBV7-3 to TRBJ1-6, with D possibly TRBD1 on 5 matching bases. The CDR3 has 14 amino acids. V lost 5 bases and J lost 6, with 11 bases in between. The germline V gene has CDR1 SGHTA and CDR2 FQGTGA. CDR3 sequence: CASSPGTANSPLHF. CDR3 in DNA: TGTGCCAGCAGCCCCGGGACCGCTAATTCACCCCTCCACTTT. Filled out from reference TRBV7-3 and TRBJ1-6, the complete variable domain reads GAGVSQTPSNKVTEKGKYVELRCDPISGHTALYWYRQSLGQGPEFLIYFQGTGAADDSGLPNDRFFAVRPEGSVSTLKIQRTERGDSAVYLCASSPGTANSPLHFGNGTRLTVT.

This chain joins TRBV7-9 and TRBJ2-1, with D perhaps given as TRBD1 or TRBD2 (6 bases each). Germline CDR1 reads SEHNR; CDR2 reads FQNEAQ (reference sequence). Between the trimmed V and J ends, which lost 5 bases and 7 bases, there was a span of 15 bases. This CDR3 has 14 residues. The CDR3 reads CASSGGTIWNEQFF. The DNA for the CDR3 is TGTGCCAGCAGCGGCGGGACAATCTGGAATGAGCAGTTCTTC.

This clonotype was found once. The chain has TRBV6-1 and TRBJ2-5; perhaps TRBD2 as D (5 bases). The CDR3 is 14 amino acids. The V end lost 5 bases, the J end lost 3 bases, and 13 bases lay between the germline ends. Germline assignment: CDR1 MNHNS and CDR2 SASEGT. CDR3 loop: CASSYGVTKETQYF. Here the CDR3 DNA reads TGTGCCAGCAGTTACGGGGTAACGAAAGAGACCCAGTACTTC.

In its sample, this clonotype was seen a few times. In nucleotides, the CDR3 is TGTGCCAGCAGTTCCGGACTACGTACCTACGAGCAGTACTTC. It translates to CASSSGLRTYEQYF. This sequence joins TRBV27 and TRBJ2-7, with D maybe TRBD2 (6 bases). This CDR3 has 14 amino acids. Germline assignment: CDR1 MNHEY and CDR2 SMNVEV (reference sequence). V shed 4 bases and J shed 2 bases, with 12 bases lying between them.

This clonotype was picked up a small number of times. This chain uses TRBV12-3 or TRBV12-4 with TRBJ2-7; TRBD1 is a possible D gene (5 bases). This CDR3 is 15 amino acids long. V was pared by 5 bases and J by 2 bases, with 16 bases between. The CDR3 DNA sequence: TGTGCCAGCAGTCACGACCAGGGAAACACCTACGAGCAGTACTTC. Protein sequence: CASSHDQGNTYEQYF.

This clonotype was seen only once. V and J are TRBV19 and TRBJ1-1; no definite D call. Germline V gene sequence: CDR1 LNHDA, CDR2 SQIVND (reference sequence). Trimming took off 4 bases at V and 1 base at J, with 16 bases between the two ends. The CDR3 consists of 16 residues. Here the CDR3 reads CASSTRTRLTNTEAFF. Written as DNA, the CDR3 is TGTGCCAGTAGTACCCGGACGAGGCTGACGAACACTGAAGCTTTCTTT.

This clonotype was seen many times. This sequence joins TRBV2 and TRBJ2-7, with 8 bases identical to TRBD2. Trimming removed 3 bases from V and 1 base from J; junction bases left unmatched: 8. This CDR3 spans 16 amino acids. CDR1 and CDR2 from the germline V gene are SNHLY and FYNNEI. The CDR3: CASSDPGGKESYEQYF. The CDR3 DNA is TGTGCCAGCAGTGACCCGGGAGGGAAGGAATCCTACGAGCAGTACTTC.

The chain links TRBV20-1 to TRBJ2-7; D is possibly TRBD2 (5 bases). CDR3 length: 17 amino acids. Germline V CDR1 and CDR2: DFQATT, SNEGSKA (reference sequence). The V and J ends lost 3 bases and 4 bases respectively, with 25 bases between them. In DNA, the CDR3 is TGCAGTGCTAGTGGGGTGGGCAAGGGAGAACCACCTTACGAGCAGTACTTC. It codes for CSASGVGKGEPPYEQYF.

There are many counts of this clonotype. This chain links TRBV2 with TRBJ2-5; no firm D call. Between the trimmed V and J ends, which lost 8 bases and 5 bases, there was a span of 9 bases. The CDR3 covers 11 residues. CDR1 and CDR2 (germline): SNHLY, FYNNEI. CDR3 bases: TGTGCCAGCCGACTGATGGAGACCCAGTACTTC. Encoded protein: CASRLMETQYF.

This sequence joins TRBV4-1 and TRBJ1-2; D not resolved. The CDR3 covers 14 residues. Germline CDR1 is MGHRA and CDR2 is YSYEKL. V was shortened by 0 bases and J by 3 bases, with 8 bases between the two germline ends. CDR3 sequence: CASSQEAADYGYTF. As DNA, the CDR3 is TGCGCCAGCAGCCAAGAGGCAGCAGACTATGGCTACACCTTC.

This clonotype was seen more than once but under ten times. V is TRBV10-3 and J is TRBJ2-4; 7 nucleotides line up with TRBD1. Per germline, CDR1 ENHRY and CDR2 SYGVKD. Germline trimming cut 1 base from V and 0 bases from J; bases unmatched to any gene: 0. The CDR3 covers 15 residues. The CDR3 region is CAISEWDRAKNIQYF. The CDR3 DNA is TGTGCCATCAGTGAGTGGGACAGAGCCAAAAACATTCAGTACTTC.

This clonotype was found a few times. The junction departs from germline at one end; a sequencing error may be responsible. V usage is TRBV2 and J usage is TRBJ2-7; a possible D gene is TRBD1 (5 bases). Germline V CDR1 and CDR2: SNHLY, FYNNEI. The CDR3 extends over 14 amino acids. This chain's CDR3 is CASSDRKNRLRVIF. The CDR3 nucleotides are TGTGCCAGCAGTGACAGAAAAAATCGGCTCAGGGTAATCTTC.